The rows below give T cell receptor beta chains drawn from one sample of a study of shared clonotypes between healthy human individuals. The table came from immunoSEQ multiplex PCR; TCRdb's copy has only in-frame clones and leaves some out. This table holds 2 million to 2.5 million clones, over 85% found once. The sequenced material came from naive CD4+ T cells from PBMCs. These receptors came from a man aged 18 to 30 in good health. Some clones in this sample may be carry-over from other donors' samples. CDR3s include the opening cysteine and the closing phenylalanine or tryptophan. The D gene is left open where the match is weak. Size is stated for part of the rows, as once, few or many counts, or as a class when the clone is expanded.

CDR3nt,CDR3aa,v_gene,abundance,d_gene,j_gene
TGTGCCAGCAGCTTAGAGAGGACGGTCCGTGAAGCTTTCTTT,CASSLERTVREAFF,TRBV7-2,NA,NA,TRBJ1-1
TGTGCCAGTAGTATAGGGGCGACTAGCGGAGGGCGGGGAGAGACCCAGTACTTC,CASSIGATSGGRGETQYF,TRBV19,NA,TRBD2,TRBJ2-5
TGTGCCAGTAGTCCAAGGAGGGCCTCCTACGAGCAGTACTTC,CASSPRRASYEQYF,TRBV19,NA,NA,TRBJ2-7
TGTGCCTGCCTAACAGGGGGCCGCGAGCAGTACTTC,CACLTGGREQYF,TRBV30,once,TRBD1,TRBJ2-7
TGTGCCAGCAGCCCCGGGACAGGGTTCCACGAGCAGTACTTC,CASSPGTGFHEQYF,TRBV7-2,NA,TRBD1,TRBJ2-7
TGTGCCAGCAGTTACTCGCGGACGGCTTACTACGAGCAGTACTTC,CASSYSRTAYYEQYF,TRBV6-5,NA,NA,TRBJ2-7
TGTGCCAGCAGTCCTAACACCGGGGAGCTGTTTTTT,CASSPNTGELFF,TRBV9,NA,NA,TRBJ2-2
TGTGCCAGTATAGTTCCCCCCCTAGAGCTAGCCAAAAACATTCAGTACTTC,CASIVPPLELAKNIQYF,TRBV19,NA,NA,TRBJ2-4
TGCGCCAGCAGCTTCCAACAGAGTGGCATCTACGAGCAGTACTTC,CASSFQQSGIYEQYF,TRBV5-1,NA,NA,TRBJ2-7
TGTGCCAGCAGTATGAACTGGGAAGGAAGCAACGAGCAGTACTTC,CASSMNWEGSNEQYF,TRBV6-5,NA,NA,TRBJ2-7
TGCGCCAGCAGCTCGAGGGCGGGATTCATGAATGAGCAGTTCTTC,CASSSRAGFMNEQFF,TRBV5-1,NA,NA,TRBJ2-1
TGTGCCAGCAGTGAATACTCGTCCCGGGGAGGAGGAGAAAAACTGTTTTTT,CASSEYSSRGGGEKLFF,TRBV25-1,few,NA,TRBJ1-4
TGTGCCAGCAGCTTTGGGGAGACCCAGTACTTC,CASSFGETQYF,TRBV13,NA,NA,TRBJ2-5
TGTGCCAGTGGAACTAGCGGAGACTACAATGAGCAGTTCTTC,CASGTSGDYNEQFF,TRBV19,NA,TRBD2,TRBJ2-1
TGTGCCAGCTCACCAGGTGTCGGTCTAGCGGCTTCCTACGAGCAGTACTTC,CASSPGVGLAASYEQYF,TRBV18,NA,TRBD2,TRBJ2-7
TGCGCCAGCAGCTTGGTTCTAGCGGGAGAGACCCAGTACTTC,CASSLVLAGETQYF,TRBV5-1,NA,TRBD2,TRBJ2-5
TGTGCCAGCAGCTTCACAGTAGCGGGAGACAATGAGCAGTTCTTC,CASSFTVAGDNEQFF,TRBV7-3,NA,TRBD2,TRBJ2-1
TGTGCCAGCAGTGTATCGGGGCTCTACAATCAGCCCCAGCATTTT,CASSVSGLYNQPQHF,TRBV6-1,NA,NA,TRBJ1-5
TGTGCCAGCAGCCCGACAGCAAACGGCGCAACTAATGAAAAACTGTTTTTT,CASSPTANGATNEKLFF,TRBV2,NA,NA,TRBJ1-4
TGCAGCGTTCGACGGACAACTAATGAAAAACTGTTTTTT,CSVRRTTNEKLFF,TRBV29-1,NA,NA,TRBJ1-4
TGCGCCAGCAGCATGACTAGCGGAACCTACGAGCAGTACTTC,CASSMTSGTYEQYF,TRBV5-1,NA,TRBD2,TRBJ2-7
TGTGCCAGCACCATCGCGGCCACCTCTGAGCAGTTCTTC,CASTIAATSEQFF,TRBV2,NA,NA,TRBJ2-1
TGTGCCAGCAGTGAAGGAAGGGGCGGGAGTAGACCCTACAATGAGCAGTTCTTC,CASSEGRGGSRPYNEQFF,TRBV6-1,NA,TRBD2,TRBJ2-1
TGTGCCAGTAGTATTCGTCCGGGGGCGAAACAAGAGACCCAGTACTTC,CASSIRPGAKQETQYF,TRBV19,once,NA,TRBJ2-5
TGTGCCTGGAGTGTACGACAGGGAAAACTGTTTTTT,CAWSVRQGKLFF,TRBV30,NA,TRBD1,TRBJ1-4
TGTGCCAGCAGCGAACTAGCGGGAGGGATTCAAGAGACCCAGTACTTC,CASSELAGGIQETQYF,TRBV5-4,NA,TRBD2,TRBJ2-5
TGTGCCAGCAAGGTGGTGCCTAGCGGGTACGAGCAGTACTTC,CASKVVPSGYEQYF,TRBV2,once,TRBD2,TRBJ2-7
TGTGCCAGCAGCTTGGACCAGACCACAGATACGCAGTATTTT,CASSLDQTTDTQYF,TRBV5-8,NA,NA,TRBJ2-3
TGTGCCACCAGCAGAGATCCTGAGCTACGAAGCGATCAGCCCCAGCATTTT,CATSRDPELRSDQPQHF,TRBV15,NA,NA,TRBJ1-5
TGTGCCAGCAGCTTCCGCAGGGGGCGCAACTATGGCTACACCTTC,CASSFRRGRNYGYTF,TRBV5-8,NA,TRBD1,TRBJ1-2
TGCGCCAGCAGCCCGGTTACAGGGGGGCCCCTCTACGAGCAGTACTTC,CASSPVTGGPLYEQYF,TRBV5-1,once,TRBD1,TRBJ2-7
TGCAGCGTTGAAGAGGAGGGGAGAGGCTACACCTTC,CSVEEEGRGYTF,TRBV29-1,NA,NA,TRBJ1-2
TGTGCCAGCAGCGATTATCCGGGACAGGGTGTTGAGACCCAGTACTTC,CASSDYPGQGVETQYF,TRBV28,NA,TRBD1,TRBJ2-5
TGTGCCAGCTCACCCGGATCGGGCGCCGGTTCTTCTAACTATGGCTACACCTTC,CASSPGSGAGSSNYGYTF,TRBV18,NA,NA,TRBJ1-2
TGCAGCGTTGGGAAGGGCCGGTTGGATACGCAGTATTTT,CSVGKGRLDTQYF,TRBV29-1,NA,NA,TRBJ2-3
TGTGCCAGCAGCGTAGGTGGGGGATCCTACAATGAGCAGTTCTTC,CASSVGGGSYNEQFF,TRBV9,NA,NA,TRBJ2-1
TGTGCCAGCAGCTTAGTGGTGACTTCCTCTAATGAGCAGTTCTTC,CASSLVVTSSNEQFF,TRBV11-3,once,NA,TRBJ2-1
TGTGCCAGTAGTTCCCAGGGGTCCATTAACTATGGCTACACCTTC,CASSSQGSINYGYTF,TRBV19,NA,NA,TRBJ1-2
TGTGCCAGCAGTTTAATGGTCGGGGAGCTGTTTTTT,CASSLMVGELFF,TRBV28,NA,NA,TRBJ2-2
TGTGCCAGCAGTTTGGACAGGTTCAACACAGATACGCAGTATTTT,CASSLDRFNTDTQYF,TRBV7-2,NA,TRBD1,TRBJ2-3
TGTGCCAGCAGCCCCGCAGGCGGGAGCTCCTACGAGCAGTACTTC,CASSPAGGSSYEQYF,TRBV9,NA,TRBD2,TRBJ2-7
TGCGCCAGCAGCTTGGCTTGGGGGCGGCACTCCTACGAGCAGTACTTC,CASSLAWGRHSYEQYF,TRBV5-1,NA,NA,TRBJ2-7
TGTGCCTCCGGGCTGAGCTCCTACAATGAGCAGTTCTTC,CASGLSSYNEQFF,TRBV7-2,once,NA,TRBJ2-1
TGTGCCAGCAGTTACTTGGGACAGGGGAGTGAAAAACTGTTTTTT,CASSYLGQGSEKLFF,TRBV6-5,NA,TRBD1,TRBJ1-4
TGTGCCAGCAGCTTAAAGGGGGCTCGGCAGCCCCAGCATTTT,CASSLKGARQPQHF,TRBV11-2,few,TRBD1,TRBJ1-5
TGTGCCAGCAGCTTAGTGGGGACTAAGGGAAACACCATATATTTT,CASSLVGTKGNTIYF,TRBV7-2,NA,NA,TRBJ1-3
TGTGCCAGCAGCGTTTTGGGGACAGGGGAAGCTTTCTTT,CASSVLGTGEAFF,TRBV9,NA,TRBD1,TRBJ1-1
TGCGCCAGCAGTGGAACGGGACAGGTGGGAAAATTCACTGAAGCTTTCTTT,CASSGTGQVGKFTEAFF,TRBV10-1,NA,TRBD1,TRBJ1-1
TGCGCCAGCAGCTTGCTGGGACGGCCTAGCTCCTACGAGCAGTACTTC,CASSLLGRPSSYEQYF,TRBV5-1,NA,NA,TRBJ2-7
TGTGCCAGCACCCCCTCTGGGGCCAACGTCCTGACTTTC,CASTPSGANVLTF,TRBV5-8,NA,NA,TRBJ2-6
TGTGCCAGCAGCCCACTGAGGGGGCAGTATCAGCCCCAGCATTTT,CASSPLRGQYQPQHF,TRBV28,few,TRBD1,TRBJ1-5
TGCGCCAGCAGCCCCCGGGACAGGGGGCAGCCCCAGCATTTT,CASSPRDRGQPQHF,TRBV5-1,NA,TRBD1,TRBJ1-5
TGTGCCAGCAGGGCGGACAGCGGGGTTGGCTACACCTTC,CASRADSGVGYTF,TRBV6-5,NA,NA,TRBJ1-2
TGTGCCAGCAGCCCAAGGGTAGGGCTAGCGGGAGCGGATGAGCAGTTCTTC,CASSPRVGLAGADEQFF,TRBV7-2,NA,TRBD2,TRBJ2-1
TGTGCCAGCAGGTCGGGTGGTGCAGGCAATCAGCCCCAGCATTTT,CASRSGGAGNQPQHF,TRBV28,NA,NA,TRBJ1-5
TGTGCCAGCAGTGGGTTGTTAGGCCTGGGTGGCACAGATACGCAGTATTTT,CASSGLLGLGGTDTQYF,TRBV2,NA,NA,TRBJ2-3
TGTGCCAGCAGCCAAAGCCCGAGGTTTTACACTGAAGCTTTCTTT,CASSQSPRFYTEAFF,TRBV4-2,NA,NA,TRBJ1-1
TGCGCCAGCAGCGTCGAAAACGAAGAAGCTTTCTTT,CASSVENEEAFF,TRBV5-1,few,NA,TRBJ1-1
TGCGCCAGCAGCCTGACAGGGGGCGCTGGGGCCAACGTCCTGACTTTC,CASSLTGGAGANVLTF,TRBV5-1,NA,TRBD1,TRBJ2-6